This TCR beta chain was documented in a study of OX40 agonist ivuxolimab in advanced cancers. Looking at the study overall: Ivuxolimab, an agonist antibody against OX40 (CD134), was given to patients. Recorded diagnoses for dose-escalation patients were hepatocellular carcinoma, melanoma, renal cell or head and neck cancer.

Study observations and caveats: There were, on average, more expanded clones in CD8+ T cells than in CD4+.

Autoimmune disease history or systemic immunosuppression meant exclusion. Points on this clone: Its antigen is not known.

The J segment lost 4 bases and the V segment lost 4 bases, leaving 4 bases of the junction unmatched. Germline CDR1 LNHDA, CDR2 SQIVND (reference sequence). This CDR3 has 14 amino acids. Profiled with immunoSEQ multiplex PCR; TCRdb holds only in-frame clones, not every one. The data show 50,000 to 70,000 clones, with roughly 90% seen just once and roughly 0.45% held by the top ten. The rearrangement uses TRBV19 and TRBJ1-2; 9 bases line up with TRBD1. The sample was CD4+ or CD8+ T cells sorted from blood, taken in a trial of the OX40 agonist ivuxolimab. This clonotype was obtained from an adult with an advanced solid tumor such as melanoma, head and neck, liver or kidney cancer. CDR3 bases: TGTGCCAGTAGTAGGGGACAGGGCGCCTATGGCTACACCTTC. This translates into CASSRGQGAYGYTF.